The 28 T cell receptor beta chains listed next were all sequenced from one sample in a study of blood T cell repertoires in COVID-19. Assay: immunoSEQ multiplex PCR; the TCRdb copy retains only in-frame clones and omits some. The sample includes some 19,000 clones, 85% to 90% of them seen just once. Sequencing was done on a sample of peripheral blood. The receptors were sampled from a man aged 60 to 69 with active COVID-19.

This chain connects TRBV5-1 to TRBJ2-7, with 10 nucleotides matching TRBD2. CDR3 length: 20 amino acids. Trimming at V came to 4 bases and at J to 2 bases, leaving 21 bases not matched to a gene. CDR1 and CDR2 from the germline V gene are SGHRS and YFSETQ. CDR3 nucleotides: TGCGCCAGCAGCGATCGGCATCTAGCGGGAGTTAAGGTTCCGGCCTACGAGCAGTACTTC. Translating gives CASSDRHLAGVKVPAYEQYF. The whole variable domain, remainder taken from reference TRBV5-1 and TRBJ2-7, is KAGVTQTPRYLIKTRGQQVTLSCSPISGHRSVSWYQQTPGQGLQFLFEYFSETQRNKGNFPGRFSGRQFSNSRSEMNVSTLELGDSALYLCASSDRHLAGVKVPAYEQYFGPGTRLTVT.

The chain combines TRBV5-6 with TRBJ2-7; the match to TRBD1 covers 10 bases. Unmatched junction bases numbered 3, after V lost 4 bases and J lost 2 bases. The CDR3 covers 14 residues. From germline, CDR1 is SGHDT and CDR2 YYEEEE. This chain's CDR3 is CASSTGQGTYEQYF. As DNA, the CDR3 is TGTGCCAGCAGCACGGGACAGGGGACCTACGAGCAGTACTTC.

V is TRBV21-1 and J is TRBJ2-4; the DNA was not compared with TRBD2, the D call given in the table. TRBV21-1 is an annotated pseudogene. The CDR3 is 16 amino acids. The CDR3 protein is CASSKVSSGRHNIQYF. For the CDR3, the DNA is TGTGCCAGCAGCAAAGTGTCTAGCGGGCGGCATAACATTCAGTACTTC.

The chain combines TRBV7-2 with TRBJ2-6; 11 positions agree with TRBD1. This CDR3 has 17 amino acids. Per the germline V gene, CDR1 is SGHTA and CDR2 is FQGNSA. The V and J ends lost 7 bases and 0 bases, in that order; junction bases with no gene match: 5. CDR3 region: CASIPGQGASGANVLTF. The CDR3 DNA sequence: TGTGCCAGCATCCCCGGACAGGGGGCCTCTGGGGCCAACGTCCTGACTTTC.

This clone was seen a few times. The V call is TRBV7-2, the J call TRBJ2-7, with a possible D match to TRBD2 (5 bases). This CDR3 has 13 amino acids. Germline CDR1 reads SGHTA; CDR2 reads FQGNSA. V lost 1 base, J lost 4 bases, and 8 bases lay in between. The CDR3 is CASSLVGGYEQYF. In nucleotides, the CDR3 is TGTGCCAGCAGCTTAGTGGGCGGGTACGAGCAGTACTTC.

J is TRBJ2-3 and V is TRBV9; tentatively, D is TRBD2 (5 bases). Germline CDR1 and CDR2: SGDLS and YYNGEE. V was cut by 0 bases and J by 2 bases, with 10 bases left in between. CDR3 size: 15 residues. The CDR3 DNA follows: TGTGCCAGCAGCGTAGGACTATCCCACACAGATACGCAGTATTTT. Its translation: CASSVGLSHTDTQYF.

This sequence joins TRBV19 and TRBJ1-4, with 8 bases lining up with TRBD1. Germline-derived CDR1 and CDR2 are LNHDA and SQIVND (reference sequence). CDR3 size: 14 residues. V was pared by 5 bases and J by 6 bases, with 5 bases of the junction left unmatched. CDR3 bases: TGTGCCAGTAGTGAGGGGACAGGTCATGAAAAACTGTTTTTT. Translated, it gives CASSEGTGHEKLFF.

The chain couples TRBV7-2 to TRBJ1-5, with D hard to call. V lost 2 bases, J lost 7 bases, and 6 bases lay in between. The CDR3 contains 12 residues. Germline V gene data show CDR1 as SGHTA and CDR2 as FQGNSA. In nucleotides, the CDR3 is TGTGCCAGCAGCTTATATTCGCAGCCCCAGCATTTT. Its translation is CASSLYSQPQHF.

This clone showed up just once. The chain uses TRBV30 and TRBJ1-2; TRBD1 is a possible D gene (5 bases). Looked up from germline, CDR1 is GTSNPN and CDR2 is SVGIG (reference sequence). The CDR3 runs 16 residues. The V gene lost 1 base and the J gene lost 4 bases, with 19 bases spanning the gap. The CDR3 protein is CAWSGRAGRAPYGYTF. The CDR3 nucleotides read TGTGCCTGGAGTGGTAGGGCAGGGCGAGCCCCCTATGGCTACACCTTC.

The chain couples TRBV30 to TRBJ1-2; unclear D gene. Germline V CDR1 and CDR2: GTSNPN, SVGIG (reference sequence). V gave up 2 bases and J gave up 2 bases, with 6 bases separating them. The CDR3 totals 12 residues. The CDR3 bases are TGTGCCTGGAGTCTCGGGAACTATGGCTACACCTTC. It is translated as CAWSLGNYGYTF.

CDR3 loop: CASSFLTGEQFF. DNA of the CDR3: TGCGCCAGCAGCTTTCTGACTGGCGAGCAGTTCTTC. The rearrangement links TRBV5-1 to TRBJ2-1; D not resolved. Germline loops: CDR1 SGHRS, CDR2 YFSETQ. The length of the CDR3 is 12 residues. V gave up 2 bases and J gave up 10 bases, with 10 bases separating them.

This clone was seen more than once but under ten times. The chain combines TRBV2 with TRBJ2-1; D is possibly TRBD2 (5 bases). The CDR3 is made up of 11 amino acids. The germline V gene has CDR1 SNHLY and CDR2 FYNNEI. With 6 bases removed from V and 8 bases from J, the gap between germline ends came to 8 bases. The CDR3 region is CASRGRDEQFF. The DNA for the CDR3 is TGTGCCAGCAGAGGGAGAGATGAGCAGTTCTTC.

V usage is TRBV5-1 and J usage is TRBJ2-1; tentatively, D is TRBD1 (5 bases). Germline V gives CDR1 SGHRS, CDR2 YFSETQ. V gave up 5 bases and J gave up 5 bases, with 8 bases separating them. The CDR3 spans 12 residues. CDR3 amino acids: CASSWTNNEQFF. CDR3 DNA sequence: TGCGCCAGCAGTTGGACAAACAATGAGCAGTTCTTC.

This clone was detected only once. This chain joins TRBV10-3 and TRBJ2-1, with 9 bases matching TRBD2. Trimming removed 6 bases from V and 5 bases from J; junction bases left unmatched: 8. Germline V CDR1 and CDR2: ENHRY, SYGVKD. The CDR3 is 15 amino acids. CDR3 in DNA: TGTGCCATCAGAGCGGGGGGACGGGCAGACAATGAGCAGTTCTTC. Its protein is CAIRAGGRADNEQFF.

This rearrangement joins TRBV27 to TRBJ2-3; 10 bases fit TRBD2. Germline values: CDR1 MNHEY, CDR2 SMNVEV (reference sequence). The V and J ends lost 7 bases and 1 base, in that order; junction bases with no gene match: 17. CDR3 size: 19 residues. CDR3 amino acids: CASTRRASGGLTGTDTQYF. CDR3 nucleotide sequence: TGTGCCAGCACCCGGCGGGCTAGCGGGGGCCTCACGGGCACAGATACGCAGTATTTT.

V is TRBV19 and J is TRBJ1-1; TRBD1 agrees at 7 bases. The CDR3 is made up of 13 amino acids. From germline, CDR1 is LNHDA and CDR2 SQIVND (reference sequence). The ends lost 10 bases at V and 7 bases at J; junction bases unmatched: 12. The DNA for the CDR3 is TGTGCCACCGCCGTACAGGGGAGGAGTGAAGCTTTCTTT. Translating gives CATAVQGRSEAFF.

The rearrangement joins TRBV4-3 to TRBJ2-3; TRBD2 matches at 13 bases. This CDR3 spans 18 amino acids. V shed 1 base and J 1 base; nucleotides not matched to a gene: 5. Germline V gives CDR1 LGHNA, CDR2 YSLEER. CDR3 protein: CASSQGLAGGGRTDTQYF. The CDR3 bases are TGCGCCAGCAGCCAAGGACTAGCGGGGGGCGGGCGCACAGATACGCAGTATTTT.

This chain uses TRBV6-8 with TRBJ2-7; 9 positions match TRBD1. From germline, CDR1 is MNHGY and CDR2 SAAAGT. The trim removed 6 bases at V and 0 bases at J, leaving 12 bases unmatched. This CDR3 comprises 17 residues. The CDR3 is CASRRQKDRGPSYEQYF. The CDR3 region has the DNA TGTGCCAGCAGGAGACAAAAGGACAGGGGTCCCTCCTACGAGCAGTACTTC.

V and J are TRBV19 and TRBJ2-1; 14 nucleotides align to TRBD2. From germline, CDR1 is LNHDA and CDR2 SQIVND (reference sequence). After removal of 6 bases from V and 9 bases from J, the junction contained 7 bases not matched to a gene. This CDR3 spans 15 amino acids. CDR3 amino acids: CASSMGLAGASEQFF. CDR3 DNA sequence: TGTGCCAGTAGCATGGGACTAGCGGGAGCCAGTGAGCAGTTCTTC.

This chain joins TRBV7-9 and TRBJ2-3; TRBD2 matches 10 bases. The germline CDR1 and CDR2 sequences are SEHNR and FQNEAQ (reference sequence). The CDR3 length is 15 residues. V trimming: 5 bases; J trimming: 1 base; junction bases outside the gene matches: 3. The CDR3 DNA reads TGTGCCAGCAGCCCTGGGACTAGCGGCACAGATACGCAGTATTTT. Protein: CASSPGTSGTDTQYF.

This chain connects TRBV11-3 to TRBJ2-3, with 7 nucleotides matching TRBD1. Trimming removed 1 base from V and 1 base from J; junction bases left unmatched: 8. The CDR3 runs 17 residues. Germline assignment: CDR1 SGHNT and CDR2 YENEEA. The CDR3 DNA follows: TGTGCCAGCAGCTTAGCAACAGGGGCGTCTGGCACAGATACGCAGTATTTT. Protein: CASSLATGASGTDTQYF.

This chain links TRBV5-1 with TRBJ2-6; D may be TRBD1 (5 bases). V lost 3 bases and J lost 2, with 9 bases in between. CDR3 size: 15 residues. Looked up from germline, CDR1 is SGHRS and CDR2 is YFSETQ. The CDR3 reads CASSSQGAGANVLTF. DNA for the CDR3: TGCGCCAGCAGCTCCCAGGGTGCTGGGGCCAACGTCCTGACTTTC.

This chain connects TRBV30 to TRBJ1-6, with TRBD1 identical over 8 bases. J lost 10 bases, V lost 0 bases, and 17 bases had no gene match. From germline, CDR1 is GTSNPN and CDR2 SVGIG (reference sequence). CDR3 length: 18 residues. CDR3 nucleotides: TGTGCCTGGAGTGTAGGGCAGGGGGCAAGTCGATTGAGATCACCCCTCCACTTT. This sequence encodes CAWSVGQGASRLRSPLHF.

The chain recombines TRBV11-2 with TRBJ1-2; the D gene is possibly TRBD1 (5 bases). The length of the CDR3 is 15 residues. CDR1 and CDR2 from the germline V gene are SGHAT and FQNNGV. Trimming cost V 2 bases and J 0 bases, with 10 bases left between them. CDR3 DNA sequence: TGTGCCAGCAGCTTAAGATGGGGCACTAACTATGGCTACACCTTC. Translating it yields CASSLRWGTNYGYTF.

J is TRBJ2-1 and V is TRBV7-3, with D perhaps matching TRBD2 (6 bases). This CDR3 is 16 amino acids long. The germline V and J ends were trimmed by 5 bases and 3 bases, with 17 bases remaining between them. Per germline, CDR1 SGHTA and CDR2 FQGTGA. CDR3 sequence: CASSPHGGTRYNEQFF. CDR3 nucleotides: TGTGCCAGCAGCCCCCATGGAGGGACCCGCTACAATGAGCAGTTCTTC.

J is TRBJ2-3 and V is TRBV5-6, with a weak D call TRBD2 (6 bases). V was trimmed by 5 bases and J by 4 bases, leaving 17 bases between them. The CDR3 is 15 residues long. Germline V gives CDR1 SGHDT, CDR2 YYEEEE. CDR3 protein: CASRGELAAPDTQYF. The CDR3 bases are TGTGCCAGCAGGGGAGAACTAGCAGCGCCAGATACGCAGTATTTT.

The chain joins TRBV7-9 to TRBJ1-5; a possible D gene is TRBD1 (6 bases). In germline, CDR1 is SEHNR, CDR2 FQNEAQ (reference sequence). V lost 6 bases and J lost 2, with 14 bases in between. The CDR3 sequence is 15 residues long. CDR3 protein: CASSSSGAGNQPQHF. Written as DNA, the CDR3 is TGTGCCAGCAGTTCGTCAGGGGCGGGCAATCAGCCCCAGCATTTT.

V gene TRBV6-1 combines with J gene TRBJ1-2; D is ambiguous. Trimming cost V 0 bases and J 4 bases, with 15 bases left between them. The germline V gene has CDR1 MNHNS and CDR2 SASEGT. The CDR3 totals 16 residues. CDR3 bases: TGTGCCAGCAGTGAAGCGCTTAATCCGGGTGGCTATGGCTACACCTTC. This codes for CASSEALNPGGYGYTF.